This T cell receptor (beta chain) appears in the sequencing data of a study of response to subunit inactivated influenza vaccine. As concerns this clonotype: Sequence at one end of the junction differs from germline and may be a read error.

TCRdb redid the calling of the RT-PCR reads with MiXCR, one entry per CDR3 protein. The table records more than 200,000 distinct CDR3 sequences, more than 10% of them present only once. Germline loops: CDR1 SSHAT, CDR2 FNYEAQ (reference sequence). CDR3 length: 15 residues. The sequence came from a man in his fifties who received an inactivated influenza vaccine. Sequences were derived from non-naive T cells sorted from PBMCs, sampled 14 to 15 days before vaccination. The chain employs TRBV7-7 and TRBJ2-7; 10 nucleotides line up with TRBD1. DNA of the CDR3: TGTGCTAGCAGCTTAGCGCCGGGACAGGGGAACGAGCAGTACTTC. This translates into CASSLAPGQGNEQYF. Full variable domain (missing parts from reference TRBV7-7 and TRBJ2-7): GAGVSQSPRYKVTKRGQDVTLRCDPISSHATLYWYQQALGQGPEFLTYFNYEAQPDKSGLPSDRFSAERPEGSISTLTIQRTEQRDSAMYRCASSLAPGQGNEQYFGPGTRLTVT.